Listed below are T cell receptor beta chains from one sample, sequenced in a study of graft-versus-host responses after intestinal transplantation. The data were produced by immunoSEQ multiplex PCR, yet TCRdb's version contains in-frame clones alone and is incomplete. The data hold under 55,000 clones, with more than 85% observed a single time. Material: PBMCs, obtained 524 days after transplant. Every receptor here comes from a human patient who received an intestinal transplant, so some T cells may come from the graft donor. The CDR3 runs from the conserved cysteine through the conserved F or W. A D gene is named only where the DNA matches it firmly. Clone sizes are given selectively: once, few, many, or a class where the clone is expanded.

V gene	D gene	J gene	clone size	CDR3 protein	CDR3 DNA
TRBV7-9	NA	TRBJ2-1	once	CASSLGEAPSNEQFF	TGTGCCAGCAGCTTAGGGGAGGCCCCTAGTAATGAGCAGTTCTTC
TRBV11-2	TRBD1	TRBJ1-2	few	CASSAGTGSSRYGYTF	TGTGCCAGCAGCGCGGGGACAGGAAGTTCCCGATATGGCTACACCTTC
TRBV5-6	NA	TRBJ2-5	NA	CASSLVAVVETQYF	TGTGCCAGCAGCTTGGTCGCGGTCGTTGAGACCCAGTACTTC
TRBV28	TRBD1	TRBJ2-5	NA	CASSHRRTGGQETQYF	TGTGCCAGCAGTCATCGGCGGACAGGGGGCCAAGAGACCCAGTACTTC
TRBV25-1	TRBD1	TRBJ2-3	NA	CASRSGGDTQYF	TGTGCCAGCAGGTCAGGGGGAGATACGCAGTATTTT
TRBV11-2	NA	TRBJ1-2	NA	CASDDVGGAEGYTF	TGTGCCAGCGACGATGTGGGGGGCGCAGAGGGCTACACCTTC
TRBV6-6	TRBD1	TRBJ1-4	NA	CASSYDRGSGEKLFF	TGTGCCAGCAGTTACGACAGGGGTTCAGGAGAAAAACTGTTTTTT
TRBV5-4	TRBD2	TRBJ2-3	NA	CASSTKRGPLDTQYF	TGTGCCAGCAGCACCAAGCGGGGGCCCCTAGATACGCAGTATTTT
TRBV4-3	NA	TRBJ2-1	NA	CASSQVADGSSSYNEQFF	TGCGCCAGCAGCCAAGTAGCGGACGGCTCTAGCTCCTACAATGAGCAGTTCTTC
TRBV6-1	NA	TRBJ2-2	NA	CASSEDRGTGAGELFF	TGTGCCAGCAGTGAAGATCGGGGGACTGGGGCCGGGGAGCTGTTTTTT
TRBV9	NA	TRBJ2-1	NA	CASSGTSPYNEQFF	TGTGCCAGCAGCGGGACTTCCCCCTACAATGAGCAGTTCTTC
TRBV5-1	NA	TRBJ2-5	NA	CASRQGWETQYF	TGCGCCAGCAGACAGGGATGGGAGACCCAGTACTTC
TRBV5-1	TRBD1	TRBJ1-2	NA	CASSLRQGNYGYTF	TGCGCCAGCAGCTTGAGACAGGGTAACTATGGCTACACCTTC
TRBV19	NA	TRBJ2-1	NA	CASSIVVALGNEQFF	TGTGCCAGTAGTATCGTGGTAGCTTTAGGCAATGAGCAGTTCTTC
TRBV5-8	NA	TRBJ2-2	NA	CASSLVDIPNTGELFF	TGTGCCAGCAGCTTGGTCGACATCCCGAACACCGGGGAGCTGTTTTTT
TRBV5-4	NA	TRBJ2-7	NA	CASSLVAGRDEQYF	TGTGCCAGCAGCTTGGTTGCGGGACGCGACGAGCAGTACTTC
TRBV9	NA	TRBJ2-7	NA	CASSTRRLATLYEQYF	TGTGCCAGCAGCACCCGCCGCCTAGCGACTCTCTACGAGCAGTACTTC